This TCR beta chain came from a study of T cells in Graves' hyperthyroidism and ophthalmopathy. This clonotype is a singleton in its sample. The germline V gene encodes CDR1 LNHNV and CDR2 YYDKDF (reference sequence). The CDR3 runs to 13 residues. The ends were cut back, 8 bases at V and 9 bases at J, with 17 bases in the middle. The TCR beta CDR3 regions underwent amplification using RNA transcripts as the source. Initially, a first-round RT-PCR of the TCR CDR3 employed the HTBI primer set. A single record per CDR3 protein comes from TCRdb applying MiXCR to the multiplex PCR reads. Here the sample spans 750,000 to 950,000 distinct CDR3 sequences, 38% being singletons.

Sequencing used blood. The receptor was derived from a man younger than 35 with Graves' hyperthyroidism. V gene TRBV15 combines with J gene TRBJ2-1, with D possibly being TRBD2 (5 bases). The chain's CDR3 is CATRGPGFAEQFF. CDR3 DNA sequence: TGTGCCACCCGGGGTCCGGGGTTTGCTGAGCAGTTCTTC.